The 22 T cell receptor beta chains reported below all come from one sample, sequenced in a study of cytomegalovirus exposure and HLA in healthy donors (dated by TCRdb to about 2017). The receptor library was made with the immunoSEQ multiplex PCR assay. For the multiplex PCR, a mixture combining 60 forward primers for TCR Vbeta segments and 13 reverse primers for TCR Jbeta segments was used. The source is immuneACCESS, and TCRdb retained only in-frame sequences with V and J called. Part of the clones is not carried over; for the studies checked, unresolved V genes explain less than half of this, and the remainder is unexplained. The sample contains around 140,000 clones, roughly three fifths of them found a single time. The leading ten clones occupy roughly 2.5% of the sample. The sequencing sample was made of PBMCs. Receptors originate from a woman aged 35 to 49 in good health and CMV-seronegative.

The chain employs TRBV28 and TRBJ1-1, with TRBD1 matching over 9 bases. V lost 3 bases, J lost 1 base, and 3 bases stayed unmatched. CDR1 and CDR2 (germline): MDHEN, SYDVKM. CDR3 length: 15 residues. CDR3 nucleotide sequence: TGTGCCAGCAGTTTCGGGGGACAGGGGAACACTGAAGCTTTCTTT. It encodes CASSFGGQGNTEAFF.

The J gene is TRBJ1-2, the V gene TRBV6-5; possible D gene TRBD1, 6 bases. V shed 6 bases and J shed 4 bases, with 12 bases lying between them. The V gene's germline CDR1 is MNHEY and CDR2 SVGAGI. CDR3 size: 13 residues. Written as DNA, the CDR3 is TGTGCCAGCAGCCAACAGGGAAGCTATGGCTACACCTTC. Its translation: CASSQQGSYGYTF.

The V call is TRBV28, the J call TRBJ1-1; the match to TRBD1 covers 7 bases. Germline V lookup: CDR1 MDHEN, CDR2 SYDVKM. V was pared by 5 bases and J by 4 bases, with 7 bases of the junction left unmatched. The CDR3 runs 14 residues. The CDR3 bases are TGTGCCAGCAGTCCCCGCTCAGGGGGCACTGAAGCTTTCTTT. Residues: CASSPRSGGTEAFF.

This clone has more than one count but fewer than ten. The junction does not match germline at one end; this may be a read error. V usage is TRBV4-3 and J usage is TRBJ1-5; the D gene is possibly TRBD1 (5 bases). The CDR3 sequence is 14 residues long. CDR1 is LGHNA and CDR2 is YSLEER in the germline V gene. For the CDR3, the DNA is TGCGCCAGCAGCGAAGACAGTACCAATCAGCCCCAGCATTTT. Translating gives CASSEDSTNQPQHF.

As concerns this clone: This specimen includes other DNA sequences encoding the same CDR3. V gene TRBV6-5 combines with J gene TRBJ2-7, with 7 bases aligning to TRBD1. V was pared by 5 bases and J by 3 bases, with 1 base of the junction left unmatched. Germline CDR1 MNHEY, CDR2 SVGAGI. There are 12 residues in the CDR3. This chain's CDR3 is CASSRQGYEQYF. The DNA of the CDR3 is TGTGCCAGCAGTCGACAGGGCTACGAGCAGTACTTC.

J is TRBJ1-5 and V is TRBV6-1, with D unclear. V lost 4 bases, J lost 6 bases, and 13 bases lay in between. Germline CDR1 and CDR2: MNHNS and SASEGT. There are 14 residues in the CDR3. The CDR3 nucleotides read TGTGCCAGCAGTGTAAAAGGAGGGAGTCAGCCCCAGCATTTT. This gives the protein CASSVKGGSQPQHF.

The chain joins TRBV5-6 to TRBJ1-1, with 7 bases that match TRBD1. Trimming at V came to 4 bases and at J to 8 bases, leaving 8 bases not matched to a gene. Germline loops: CDR1 SGHDT, CDR2 YYEEEE. This CDR3 spans 13 amino acids. DNA of the CDR3: TGTGCCAGCAGCGTTACAGGGGCTGCGGAAGCTTTCTTT. Protein product: CASSVTGAAEAFF.

This clone was counted at least ten times. The J gene is TRBJ1-6, the V gene TRBV5-4; D is uncertain. The CDR3 sequence is 15 residues long. Germline V gene lookup returns CDR1 SGHNT and CDR2 YYREEE (reference sequence). Deletions cut 0 bases from V and 5 bases from J, with 9 bases between. CDR3 region: CASSLGSTDNSPLHF. In DNA, the CDR3 is TGTGCCAGCAGCTTGGGATCTACCGATAATTCACCCCTCCACTTT. The full variable domain, its missing parts supplied by reference TRBV5-4 and TRBJ1-6, is ETGVTQSPTHLIKTRGQQVTLRCSSQSGHNTVSWYQQALGQGPQFIFQYYREEENGRGNFPPRFSGLQFPNYSSELNVNALELDDSALYLCASSLGSTDNSPLHFGNGTRLTVT.

The V call is TRBV30, the J call TRBJ1-4; possibly TRBD1 for D (5 bases). Between the trimmed V and J ends, which lost 3 bases and 3 bases, there was a span of 14 bases. The CDR3 totals 15 residues. Germline loops: CDR1 GTSNPN, CDR2 SVGIG (reference sequence). The CDR3 is CAWRDTTPANEKLFF. The CDR3 bases are TGTGCCTGGAGGGACACGACGCCGGCTAATGAAAAACTGTTTTTT.

V gene TRBV19 combines with J gene TRBJ1-2; D may be TRBD1 (6 bases). In germline, CDR1 is LNHDA, CDR2 SQIVND (reference sequence). Trimming removed 6 bases at V and 5 bases at J, with 13 bases between. This CDR3 has 13 residues. CDR3: CASRRAGTYGYTF. In DNA form, the CDR3 reads TGTGCCAGTAGACGCGCAGGGACATATGGCTACACCTTC. Full variable domain (remainder filled in from reference TRBV19 and TRBJ1-2): DGGITQSPKYLFRKEGQNVTLSCEQNLNHDAMYWYRQDPGQGLRLIYYSQIVNDFQKGDIAEGYSVSREKKESFPLTVTSAQKNPTAFYLCASRRAGTYGYTFGSGTRLTVV.

The J gene is TRBJ2-7, the V gene TRBV9, with 7 nucleotides matching TRBD1. Germline trimming cut 4 bases from V and 3 bases from J; bases unmatched to any gene: 10. Germline V CDR1 and CDR2: SGDLS, YYNGEE. The CDR3 sequence is 15 residues long. CDR3 bases: TGTGCCAGCAGCCCCCGGGACAGTGGAAGCTACGAGCAGTACTTC. Its protein is CASSPRDSGSYEQYF.

The chain joins TRBV5-6 to TRBJ1-1; 11 bases fit TRBD1. With 5 bases clipped from V and 0 bases from J, the junction kept 6 bases outside the gene matches. Germline CDR1 reads SGHDT; CDR2 reads YYEEEE. The CDR3 loop spans 16 amino acids. CDR3 residues: CASRSGQGALNTEAFF. In nucleotides, the CDR3 is TGTGCCAGCAGATCAGGACAGGGGGCTCTGAACACTGAAGCTTTCTTT.

This clone was seen once. This chain joins TRBV2 and TRBJ1-2, with D perhaps TRBD1 (6 bases). The CDR3 extends over 12 amino acids. The germline V gene has CDR1 SNHLY and CDR2 FYNNEI. V lost 7 bases, J lost 7 bases, and 13 bases lay in between. The CDR3 DNA reads as TGTGCCAGCACTCTAGGGGGATTTGGCTACACCTTC. It encodes CASTLGGFGYTF.

Notes on this clone: No conserved phenylalanine or tryptophan ends this CDR3, so it is likely a read error. This sequence joins TRBV28 and TRBJ1-1, with TRBD1 as a possible D gene (5 bases). The V gene lost 6 bases and the J gene lost 7 bases, with 12 bases spanning the gap. The CDR3 consists of 12 residues. Germline-derived CDR1 and CDR2 are MDHEN and SYDVKM. CDR3 protein: CASSSAGYEAFL. The CDR3 DNA reads as TGTGCCAGCAGCTCTGCAGGGTATGAAGCTTTCCTT.

The V and J genes are TRBV29-1 and TRBJ1-1; 8 nucleotides align to TRBD1. With 4 bases clipped from V and 4 bases from J, the junction kept 8 bases outside the gene matches. CDR3 length: 14 residues. The germline V gene encodes CDR1 SQVTM and CDR2 ANQGSEA. CDR3: CSVVGGTGGTEAFF. Written as DNA, the CDR3 is TGCAGCGTTGTAGGGGGCACAGGGGGCACTGAAGCTTTCTTT.

The J gene is TRBJ2-2, the V gene TRBV7-9; TRBD1 matches at 8 bases. This CDR3 comprises 15 residues. The germline CDR1 and CDR2 sequences are SEHNR and FQNEAQ (reference sequence). With 4 bases clipped from V and 4 bases from J, the junction kept 5 bases outside the gene matches. The CDR3, as DNA: TGTGCCAGCAGCTCGACAGGGGCTTCCACCGGGGAGCTGTTTTTT. The encoded protein is CASSSTGASTGELFF.

The J gene is TRBJ1-6, the V gene TRBV6-1; the match to TRBD1 covers 9 bases. The CDR3 runs 15 residues. The germline V gene has CDR1 MNHNS and CDR2 SASEGT. Trimming at V came to 7 bases and at J to 4 bases, leaving 5 bases not matched to a gene. The chain's CDR3 is CASIPTGGYNSPLHF. In DNA, the CDR3 is TGTGCCAGCATCCCGACAGGGGGTTATAATTCACCCCTCCACTTT.

The chain combines TRBV7-9 with TRBJ2-5; 9 nucleotides line up with TRBD1. There are 16 residues in the CDR3. Looked up from germline, CDR1 is SEHNR and CDR2 is FQNEAQ (reference sequence). Trimming removed 2 bases from V and 1 base from J; junction bases left unmatched: 5. The CDR3 sequence: CASSLTVTGGQETQYF. The DNA of the CDR3 is TGTGCCAGCAGCTTAACGGTGACAGGGGGCCAAGAGACCCAGTACTTC.

This chain uses TRBV5-5 with TRBJ1-6; tentative D call: TRBD1 (6 bases). Trimming took 0 bases from V and 6 from J, leaving 16 bases between them. The V gene's germline CDR1 is SGHKS and CDR2 YYEKEE (reference sequence). The CDR3 consists of 17 residues. This chain's CDR3 is CASSLEGSVQGNSPLHF. The CDR3 DNA reads TGTGCCAGCAGCTTGGAGGGATCCGTACAGGGTAATTCACCCCTCCACTTT.

The V call is TRBV5-5, the J call TRBJ2-5, with 8 bases matching TRBD1. This CDR3 contains 13 residues. After removal of 2 bases from V and 3 bases from J, the junction contained 0 bases not matched to a gene. Germline loops: CDR1 SGHKS, CDR2 YYEKEE (reference sequence). CDR3 amino acids: CASSLQGEETQYF. Written as DNA, the CDR3 is TGTGCCAGCAGCTTACAGGGGGAAGAGACCCAGTACTTC.

This clone was counted between two and nine times. The chain joins TRBV28 to TRBJ1-5; 9 bases are a match to TRBD1. The CDR3 has 14 residues. Germline CDR1 and CDR2: MDHEN and SYDVKM. Trimming removed 2 bases from V and 5 bases from J; junction bases left unmatched: 1. CDR3 region: CASSLGQGYQPQHF. As DNA, the CDR3 is TGTGCCAGCAGTTTAGGACAGGGGTATCAGCCCCAGCATTTT.

This chain uses TRBV25-1 with TRBJ2-7; TRBD1 aligns across 8 bases. Germline lookup yields CDR1 MGHDK and CDR2 SYGVNS. This CDR3 is 15 amino acids long. The V and J ends lost 4 bases and 0 bases, in that order; junction bases with no gene match: 5. As DNA, the CDR3 is TGTGCCAGCAGTGGGTTGGGGACAGGCTCCTACGAGCAGTACTTC. Its translation: CASSGLGTGSYEQYF.